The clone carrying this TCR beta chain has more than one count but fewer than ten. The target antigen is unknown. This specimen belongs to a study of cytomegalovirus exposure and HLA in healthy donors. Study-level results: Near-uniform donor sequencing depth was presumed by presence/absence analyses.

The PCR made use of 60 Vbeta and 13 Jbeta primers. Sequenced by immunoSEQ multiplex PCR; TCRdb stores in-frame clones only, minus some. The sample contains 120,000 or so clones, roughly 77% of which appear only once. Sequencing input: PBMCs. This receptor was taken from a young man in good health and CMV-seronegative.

CDR3: CASPRYTGELFF. The CDR3 region has the DNA TGTGCCAGCCCCCGTTACACCGGGGAGCTGTTTTTT. V gene TRBV6-1 combines with J gene TRBJ2-2; D unresolved. Trimming left V 8 bases short and J 3 bases short, with 7 bases between. Germline loops: CDR1 MNHNS, CDR2 SASEGT. The CDR3 length is 12 residues.